This T cell receptor (beta chain) was observed in a study of CD8 T cells in Susac syndrome. The authors negatively isolated CD8+ and CD4+ T cells and FACS-enriched TEMRA cells. Trimming cost V 4 bases and J 5 bases, with 22 bases left between them. This CDR3 has 17 amino acids. Germline V gives CDR1 SGHRS, CDR2 YFSETQ. Roughly 0.45 to 1 ug RNA was reverse transcribed with random hexamers. TCRdb re-derived calls from the immunoSEQ multiplex PCR reads in MiXCR, one entry per CDR3 protein. Of just over 300,000 distinct CDR3 sequences listed, about 90% are singletons. The chain couples TRBV5-1 to TRBJ2-1, with D perhaps given as TRBD1 or TRBD2 (5 bases each). The sequence was obtained from a human donor with multiple sclerosis. The sequenced sample was CD4+ T cells from PBMCs. CDR3 sequence (DNA): TGCGCCAGCAGCGCCTCCCTAATTCGGTCGGGGCACAATGAGCAGTTCTTC. Translating it yields CASSASLIRSGHNEQFF.